This T cell receptor beta chain was found in a study of T cell responses to AZD1222 COVID-19 vaccine (dated by TCRdb to the early 2020s). The study in broad terms: A total of under 250 trial participants underwent TCR sequencing, of whom more than 200 had received two doses of AZD1222 and around 25 had received two doses of the MenACWY control vaccine. Trial participants were enrolled by age into 18-55, 56-69 and 70-plus year subgroups, with roughly 160, 29 and 62 TCR-sequenced participants respectively.

The CDR3 regions of human TCRbeta chains were analyzed by immunosequencing. As for the original processing: Repertoire TCRs were checked for matches against a reference library of SARS-CoV-2-specific TCRs that had been generated using the MIRA antigen-specificity platform. Breadth was defined as the fraction of unique TCRs that were SARS-CoV-2-associated. Depth was defined as the fraction of total T cells that were SARS-CoV-2-associated. Each spike-specific TCR was assigned to its reactive spike region and to a CD4 or CD8 class using the MIRA data. Log10-transformed breadth and depth values were compared by one-way ANOVA with Sidak's multiple comparisons tests. The table comes from immuneACCESS by way of TCRdb, which keeps in-frame sequences with V and J called. Part of the clones is missing from these tables; in studies checked, under half for an unresolved V gene and the rest for unknown reasons. The V and J calls and clone size were taken over from that table, and D and trimming were inferred from the DNA. The sample data list about 150,000 clones, and roughly 90% of these were observed just once. The top ten constitute less than 3.5% of the sample.

Overall study outcomes, separate from this receptor: Most participants were white British and females outnumbered males, and the authors suggested that clonal diversity may have been underestimated. Because no day 14 peak-response samples were available, the repertoires could be characterized only after the peak T cell response. In the small 56-69-year group, the increase in depth fell short of significance, most likely because of low power. After two AZD1222 doses, spike-specific TCR breadth and depth were significantly higher than at day 0 and than in MenACWY recipients. Reportedly, almost half of the unique spike-specific TCRs recognized epitopes lying outside the regions that are mutated in the B.1.351 and B.1.1.7 variants. Conclusions about previously exposed vaccinees are limited because only 5 or 6 AZD1222 recipients were SARS-CoV-2 seropositive at baseline. CD4 TCRs associated with the vaccine covered the entire spike protein, and the dominant responses were in regions 160-218 and 743-854.

The time point label, read with the paper, signifies: about 28 days (+/-7) after the second vaccine dose. AZD1222 recipients whose second dose came at about 4 weeks and those whose second dose came at about 12 weeks were combined into one group, since spike-specific TCR depth and breadth did not differ between the two schedules. Samples from vaccinated people were obtained from the UK trials COV001 and COV002, which included a single-blind randomized controlled phase 2/3 trial of AZD1222 (ChAdOx1 nCoV-19) in healthy adults. For TCRbeta chain sequencing, PBMC samples from trial participants were taken at day 0 and at day 28 after the second dose. V is pared back by 0 bases and J by 3 bases, with 3 bases lying between the germline termini. Spanning cysteine to phenylalanine, the CDR3 consists of 11 amino acids. CDR3 DNA only is kept here, 33 bases in frame from base 1. Looking up the germline V gene (reference sequence) yields CDR1 DFQATT and CDR2 SNEGSKA.

Details on this clone: This clone's antigen is unknown. No base quality information exists; no much larger clone differs at one position.

The chain employs TRBV20-1 and TRBJ2-7; the D gene is unclear. The sequenced sample was peripheral blood, obtained 28 days after the second AZD1222 dose. This TCR derives from an adult who received the AZD1222 COVID-19 vaccine. The encoded CDR3 is CSARDGYEQYF. The bases read TGCAGTGCTAGAGACGGCTACGAGCAGTACTTC.